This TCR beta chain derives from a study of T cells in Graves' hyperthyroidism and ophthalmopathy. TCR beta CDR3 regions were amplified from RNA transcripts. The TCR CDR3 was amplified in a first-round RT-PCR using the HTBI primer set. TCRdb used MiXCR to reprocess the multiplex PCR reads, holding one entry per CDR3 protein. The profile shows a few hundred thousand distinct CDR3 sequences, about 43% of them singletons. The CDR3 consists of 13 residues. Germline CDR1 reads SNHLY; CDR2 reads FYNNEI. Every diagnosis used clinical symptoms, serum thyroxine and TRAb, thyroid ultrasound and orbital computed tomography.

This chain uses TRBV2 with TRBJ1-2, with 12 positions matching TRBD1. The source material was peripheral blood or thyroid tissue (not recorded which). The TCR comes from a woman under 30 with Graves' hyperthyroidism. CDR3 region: CAVSGTGGVGYTF. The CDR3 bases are TGTGCTGTATCCGGGACAGGGGGCGTCGGCTACACCTTC.